Listed here are 2 T cell receptor beta chains from one sample, sequenced in a study of synovial regulatory T cells in juvenile arthritis. Here immunoSEQ multiplex PCR was the method, and the copy in TCRdb shows in-frame clones only, minus some. The sample totals roughly 9,800 clones; its top ten clones hold approximately 0.37%. Source material: Treg cells from blood. Subset noted: remaining (HLA-DR-negative) circulating blood Treg cells. The receptors derive from a donor younger than 35 with juvenile idiopathic arthritis.

The chain carries TRBV10-3 and TRBJ1-3. Looked up from germline, CDR1 is ENHRY and CDR2 is SYGVKD. The CDR3 is made up of 14 amino acids. This entry has no DNA. CDR3 residues: CAISNSGSGNTIYF.

V and J are TRBV19 and TRBJ1-1. The CDR3 loop spans 13 amino acids. DNA was not recorded. Per the germline V gene, CDR1 is LNHDA and CDR2 is SQIVND (reference sequence). CDR3 sequence reads: CASSIERGTEAFF.